The next 23 T cell receptor beta chains were all read from a single sample in a study of CXCR3-negative and CXCR3-positive naive CD8 T cells. It was by 5' RACE with UMI labels that the TRB cDNA libraries were prepared. For each CDR3 protein, TCRdb gives one entry from its re-call of the 5' RACE reads, without DNA. Across around 57,000 distinct CDR3 sequences, the top ten clones capture about 20% of the sample. The sample comprised memory CD8+ T cells from blood. The receptors stem from a human donor in good health. Some clones in this sample may be carry-over from other donors' samples.

The gene calls are TRBV7-9 and TRBJ1-2; the D call of TRBD1 rests on TCRdb alone, since no DNA is present to check it. Germline-derived CDR1 and CDR2 are SEHNR and FQNEAQ (reference sequence). This CDR3 spans 15 amino acids. The CDR3 sequence: CASSLPGTGGDGYTF.

V gene TRBV4-1 combines with J gene TRBJ1-2; no DNA is available, so the TRBD1 call from TCRdb remains unchecked. The CDR3 runs 14 residues. Per germline, CDR1 MGHRA and CDR2 YSYEKL. The CDR3 region is CASSQVRGLHGYTF.

This chain links TRBV7-9 with TRBJ2-1; the TRBD1 assignment by TCRdb is unverifiable without DNA. Germline CDR1 reads SEHNR; CDR2 reads FQNEAQ (reference sequence). The CDR3 covers 16 residues. CDR3 in amino acids: CASSSHASGMYNEQFF.

V and J are TRBV6-4 and TRBJ2-2; no DNA is available, so the TRBD1 call from TCRdb remains unchecked. The CDR3 has 16 amino acids. Germline V lookup: CDR1 MRHNA, CDR2 SNTAGT. The CDR3 protein is CASSDKQGIHTGELFF.

V gene TRBV5-3 combines with J gene TRBJ2-7; TCRdb names TRBD1, which stays unverified in the absence of DNA. TRBV5-3 is an open reading frame, and its role is uncertain. There are 16 residues in the CDR3. The CDR3 loop is CARSFFDMGTGGEQYF.

This sequence joins TRBV20-1 and TRBJ2-3; TCRdb returns TRBD2, unconfirmable since there is no DNA. Germline values: CDR1 DFQATT, CDR2 SNEGSKA (reference sequence). The length of the CDR3 is 14 residues. The CDR3 loop is CSARDWEGTDTQYF.

The chain recombines TRBV3-1 with TRBJ1-4. Germline loops: CDR1 LGHDT, CDR2 YNNKEL (reference sequence). The CDR3 is 16 residues long. The CDR3 spells CASSPHEVTTNEKLFF.

The rearrangement uses TRBV28 and TRBJ2-7; TCRdb's assignment of TRBD1 cannot be checked, as there is no DNA. There are 14 residues in the CDR3. Per germline, CDR1 MDHEN and CDR2 SYDVKM. CDR3 loop: CASRKQGSSYEQYF.

This sequence joins TRBV7-6 and TRBJ1-6. The CDR3 is 15 residues long. Per the germline V gene, CDR1 is SGHVS and CDR2 is FNYEAQ. The CDR3 sequence is CASSLGASYNSPLHF. Combining the CDR3 with reference TRBV7-6 and TRBJ1-6 gives the whole variable domain GAGVSQSPRYKVTKRGQDVALRCDPISGHVSLYWYRQALGQGPEFLTYFNYEAQQDKSGLPNDRFSAERPEGSISTLTIQRTEQRDSAMYRCASSLGASYNSPLHFGNGTRLTVT.

The chain is built from TRBV20-1 and TRBJ2-3; TCRdb calls TRBD2, which cannot be checked without DNA. Germline CDR1 is DFQATT and CDR2 is SNEGSKA (reference sequence). CDR3 length: 17 amino acids. The CDR3 region is CSASLMRAGSSTDTQYF.

This sequence joins TRBV28 and TRBJ2-3; TCRdb returns TRBD1, unconfirmable since there is no DNA. CDR1 is MDHEN and CDR2 is SYDVKM in the germline V gene. This CDR3 is built from 15 residues. This CDR3 reads CASRGAVGLMYTQYF.

V gene TRBV7-9 combines with J gene TRBJ2-7; checking the TCRdb D call of TRBD2 is not possible without DNA. Germline CDR1 and CDR2: SEHNR and FQNEAQ (reference sequence). This CDR3 contains 16 residues. The CDR3 loop reads CASSLGTSGSSYEQYF. The full variable domain, with the rest looked up from reference TRBV7-9 and TRBJ2-7, is DTGVSQNPRHKITKRGQNVTFRCDPISEHNRLYWYRQTLGQGPEFLTYFQNEAQLEKSRLLSDRFSAERPKGSFSTLEIQRTEQGDSAMYLCASSLGTSGSSYEQYFGPGTRLTVT.

The chain uses TRBV12-3 or TRBV12-4 and TRBJ1-3. This CDR3 comprises 15 residues. The CDR3 reads CASSLSELSGNTIYF.

The chain is built from TRBV24-1 and TRBJ1-1. The length of the CDR3 is 14 residues. Germline V gene sequence: CDR1 KGHDR, CDR2 SFDVKD. CDR3 sequence reads: CATSDIRGLTEAFF.

This chain links TRBV5-1 with TRBJ2-1; TCRdb indicates TRBD2, and absent DNA this call remains unverified. Germline V CDR1 and CDR2: SGHRS, YFSETQ. The CDR3 contains 15 residues. The CDR3 spells CASSDGLVSYNEQFF.

The chain has TRBV15 and TRBJ1-6; TCRdb's assignment of TRBD1 cannot be checked, as there is no DNA. CDR1 and CDR2 (germline): LNHNV, YYDKDF (reference sequence). The CDR3 consists of 15 residues. The CDR3 sequence is CATGNPGSGNSPLHF. Full variable domain (missing parts from reference TRBV15 and TRBJ1-6): DAMVIQNPRYQVTQFGKPVTLSCSQTLNHNVMYWYQQKSSQAPKLLFHYYDKDFNNEADTPDNFQSRRPNTSFCFLDIRSPGLGDTAMYLCATGNPGSGNSPLHFGNGTRLTVT.

The genes are TRBV3-1 and TRBJ2-2. Germline-derived CDR1 and CDR2 are LGHDT and YNNKEL (reference sequence). There are 15 residues in the CDR3. CDR3 sequence reads: CASSQPSVNTGELFF.

This rearrangement joins TRBV7-2 to TRBJ2-7. The length of the CDR3 is 12 residues. The germline CDR1 and CDR2 sequences are SGHTA and FQGNSA. The CDR3 here is CASSQASHEQYF.

This rearrangement joins TRBV3-1 to TRBJ2-1; TCRdb's D call of TRBD1 is untestable without DNA. Germline-derived CDR1 and CDR2 are LGHDT and YNNKEL (reference sequence). CDR3 size: 15 residues. CDR3 amino acids: CASSLAGGYYNEQFF.

The chain carries TRBV5-1 and TRBJ2-7; TCRdb reports TRBD1, a call that lacks DNA to check it against. Germline-derived CDR1 and CDR2 are SGHRS and YFSETQ. The CDR3 loop spans 16 amino acids. The CDR3 sequence: CASSLGLGQALHEQYF. The entire variable domain, with the rest obtained from reference TRBV5-1 and TRBJ2-7, is as follows: KAGVTQTPRYLIKTRGQQVTLSCSPISGHRSVSWYQQTPGQGLQFLFEYFSETQRNKGNFPGRFSGRQFSNSRSEMNVSTLELGDSALYLCASSLGLGQALHEQYFGPGTRLTVT.

The chain has TRBV10-3 and TRBJ2-1; the TCRdb D gene call, TRBD1, has no DNA to confirm it. Germline V lookup: CDR1 ENHRY, CDR2 SYGVKD. The CDR3 totals 16 residues. CDR3 sequence: CAISEARGGVGNEQFF.

The V call is TRBV3-1, the J call TRBJ2-2; the D call of TRBD2 rests on TCRdb alone, since no DNA is present to check it. The CDR3 is 16 amino acids. The germline gives CDR1 LGHDT, CDR2 YNNKEL (reference sequence). CDR3: CASSQGLVGETGELFF. Based on the CDR3 plus reference TRBV3-1 and TRBJ2-2, the full variable domain is DTAVSQTPKYLVTQMGNDKSIKCEQNLGHDTMYWYKQDSKKFLKIMFSYNNKELIINETVPNRFSPKSPDKAHLNLHINSLELGDSAVYFCASSQGLVGETGELFFGEGSRLTVL.

This chain uses TRBV27 with TRBJ1-1. CDR1 MNHEY and CDR2 SMNVEV come from the germline V gene (reference sequence). The CDR3 extends over 14 amino acids. The CDR3 reads CASRVGVTRAEAFF.